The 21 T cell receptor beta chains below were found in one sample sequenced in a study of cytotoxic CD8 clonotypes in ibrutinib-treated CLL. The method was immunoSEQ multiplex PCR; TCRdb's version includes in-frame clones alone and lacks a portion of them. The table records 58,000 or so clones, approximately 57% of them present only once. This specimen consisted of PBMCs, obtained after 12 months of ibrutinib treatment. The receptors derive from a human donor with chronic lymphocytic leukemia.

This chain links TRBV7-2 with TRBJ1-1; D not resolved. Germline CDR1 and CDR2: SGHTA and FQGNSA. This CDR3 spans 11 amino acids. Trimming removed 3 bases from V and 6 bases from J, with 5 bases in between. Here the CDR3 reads CASSFLAEAFF. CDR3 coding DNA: TGTGCCAGCAGCTTTCTCGCTGAAGCTTTCTTT.

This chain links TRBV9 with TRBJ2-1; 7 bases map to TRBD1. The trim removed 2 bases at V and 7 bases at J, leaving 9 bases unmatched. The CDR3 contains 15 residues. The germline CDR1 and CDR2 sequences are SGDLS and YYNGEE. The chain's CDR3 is CASSVGDREWNEQFF. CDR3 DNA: TGTGCCAGCAGCGTGGGTGACAGGGAATGGAATGAGCAGTTCTTC.

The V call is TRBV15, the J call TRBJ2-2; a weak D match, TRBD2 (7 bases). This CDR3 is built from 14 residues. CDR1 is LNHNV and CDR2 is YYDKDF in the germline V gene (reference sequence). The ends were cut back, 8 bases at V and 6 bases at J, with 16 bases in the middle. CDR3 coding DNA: TGTGCCACCTCTGAGGGGGGGCCAGCCGGGGAGCTGTTTTTT. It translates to CATSEGGPAGELFF.

The CDR3 sequence: CASSQAGVGADTQYF. CDR3 bases: TGCGCCAGCAGCCAAGCGGGGGTTGGCGCAGATACGCAGTATTTT. This chain links TRBV4-1 with TRBJ2-3; D possibly corresponds to TRBD2 (6 bases). Germline V gene sequence: CDR1 MGHRA, CDR2 YSYEKL. The CDR3 is 15 residues long. Trimming left V 1 base short and J 4 bases short, with 12 bases between.

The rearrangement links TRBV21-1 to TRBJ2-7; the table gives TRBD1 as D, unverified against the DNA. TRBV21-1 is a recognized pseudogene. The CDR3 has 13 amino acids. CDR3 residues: CASNLGLTYEQYF. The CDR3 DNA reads TGTGCCAGCAATTTGGGGCTAACCTACGAGCAGTACTTC.

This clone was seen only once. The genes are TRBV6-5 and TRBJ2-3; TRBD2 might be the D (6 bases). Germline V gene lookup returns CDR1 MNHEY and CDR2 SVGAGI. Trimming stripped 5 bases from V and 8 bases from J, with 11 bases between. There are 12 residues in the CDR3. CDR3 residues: CASSPQGGTQYF. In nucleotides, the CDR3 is TGTGCCAGCAGTCCCCAGGGAGGTACGCAGTATTTT.

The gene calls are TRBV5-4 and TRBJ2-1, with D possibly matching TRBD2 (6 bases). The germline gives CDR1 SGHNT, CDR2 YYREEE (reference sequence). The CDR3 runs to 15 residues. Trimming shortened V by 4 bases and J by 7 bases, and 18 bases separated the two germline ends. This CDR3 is CASSPRAGGGNEQFF. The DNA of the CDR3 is TGTGCCAGCAGCCCTCGCGCCGGGGGTGGGAATGAGCAGTTCTTC.

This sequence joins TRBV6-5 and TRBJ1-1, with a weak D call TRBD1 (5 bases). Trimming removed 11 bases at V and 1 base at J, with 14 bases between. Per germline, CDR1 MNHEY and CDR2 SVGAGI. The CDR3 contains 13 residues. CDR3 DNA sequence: TGTGCCTCCAACCCGGGGCGGAACACTGAAGCTTTCTTT. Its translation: CASNPGRNTEAFF.

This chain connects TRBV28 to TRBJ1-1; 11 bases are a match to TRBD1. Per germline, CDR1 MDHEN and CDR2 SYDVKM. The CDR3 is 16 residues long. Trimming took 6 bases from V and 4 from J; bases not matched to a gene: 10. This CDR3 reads CASSPLGQGGSTEAFF. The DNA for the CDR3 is TGTGCCAGCAGCCCTCTGGGACAGGGGGGAAGCACTGAAGCTTTCTTT.

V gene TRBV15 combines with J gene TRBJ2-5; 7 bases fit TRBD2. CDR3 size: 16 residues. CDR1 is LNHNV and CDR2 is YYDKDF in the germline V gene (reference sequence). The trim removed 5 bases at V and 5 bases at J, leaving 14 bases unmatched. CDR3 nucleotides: TGTGCCACCAGCCGCGGTGATAGCGGGTTTACGGAGACCCAGTACTTC. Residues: CATSRGDSGFTETQYF. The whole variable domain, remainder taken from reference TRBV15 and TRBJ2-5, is DAMVIQNPRYQVTQFGKPVTLSCSQTLNHNVMYWYQQKSSQAPKLLFHYYDKDFNNEADTPDNFQSRRPNTSFCFLDIRSPGLGDTAMYLCATSRGDSGFTETQYFGPGTRLLVL.

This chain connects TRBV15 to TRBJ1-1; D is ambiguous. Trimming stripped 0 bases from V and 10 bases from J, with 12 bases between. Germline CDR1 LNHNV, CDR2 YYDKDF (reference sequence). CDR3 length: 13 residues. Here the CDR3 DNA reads TGTGCCACCAGCAGAGATTTCGAGCAACCAGCTTTCTTT. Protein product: CATSRDFEQPAFF.

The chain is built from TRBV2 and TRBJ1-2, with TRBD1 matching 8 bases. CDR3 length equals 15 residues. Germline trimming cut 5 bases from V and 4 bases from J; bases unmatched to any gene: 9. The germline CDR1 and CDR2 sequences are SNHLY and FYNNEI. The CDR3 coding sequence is TGTGCCAGCAGTCCGGTGGACAGGGTCGGCTATGGCTACACCTTC. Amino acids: CASSPVDRVGYGYTF.

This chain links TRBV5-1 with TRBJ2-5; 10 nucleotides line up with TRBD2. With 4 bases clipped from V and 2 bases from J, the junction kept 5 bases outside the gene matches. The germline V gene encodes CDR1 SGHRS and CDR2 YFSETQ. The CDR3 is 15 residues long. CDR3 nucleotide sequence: TGCGCCAGCAGCGTCGCTAGCGGGGGACAAGAGACCCAGTACTTC. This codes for CASSVASGGQETQYF. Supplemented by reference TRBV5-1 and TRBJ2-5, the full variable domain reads KAGVTQTPRYLIKTRGQQVTLSCSPISGHRSVSWYQQTPGQGLQFLFEYFSETQRNKGNFPGRFSGRQFSNSRSEMNVSTLELGDSALYLCASSVASGGQETQYFGPGTRLLVL.

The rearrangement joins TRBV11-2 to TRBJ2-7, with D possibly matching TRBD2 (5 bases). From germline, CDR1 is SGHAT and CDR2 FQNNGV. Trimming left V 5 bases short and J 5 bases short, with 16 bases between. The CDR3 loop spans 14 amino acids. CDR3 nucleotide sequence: TGTGCCAGCAGCCTCGAGACGGGAATAGACGAGCAGTACGTC. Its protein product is CASSLETGIDEQYV.

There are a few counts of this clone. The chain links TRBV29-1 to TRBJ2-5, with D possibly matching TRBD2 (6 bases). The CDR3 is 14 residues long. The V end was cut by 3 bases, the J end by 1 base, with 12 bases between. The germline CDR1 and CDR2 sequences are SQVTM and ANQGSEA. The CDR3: CSVDFRTIQETQYF. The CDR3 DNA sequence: TGCAGCGTTGATTTTCGGACTATCCAAGAGACCCAGTACTTC.

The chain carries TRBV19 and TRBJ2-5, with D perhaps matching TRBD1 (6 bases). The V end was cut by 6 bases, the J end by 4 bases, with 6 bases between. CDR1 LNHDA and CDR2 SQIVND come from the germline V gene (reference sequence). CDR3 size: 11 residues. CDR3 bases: TGTGCCAGTAGCAGGGGAGAGACCCAGTACTTC. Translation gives CASSRGETQYF.

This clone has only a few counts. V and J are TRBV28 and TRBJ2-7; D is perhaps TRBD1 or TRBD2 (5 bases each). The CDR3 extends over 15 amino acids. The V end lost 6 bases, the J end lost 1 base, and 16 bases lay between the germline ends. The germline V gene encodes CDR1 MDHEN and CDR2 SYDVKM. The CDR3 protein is CASSPTGRGSYEQYV. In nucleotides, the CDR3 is TGTGCCAGCAGCCCGACGGGACGAGGGTCCTACGAGCAGTACGTC.

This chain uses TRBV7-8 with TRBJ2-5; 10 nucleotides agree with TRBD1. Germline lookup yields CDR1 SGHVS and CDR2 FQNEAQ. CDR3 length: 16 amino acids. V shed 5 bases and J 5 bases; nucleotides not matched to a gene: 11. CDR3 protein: CASSPGQGISRETQYF. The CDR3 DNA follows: TGTGCCAGCAGCCCGGGACAGGGGATCTCCAGGGAGACCCAGTACTTC. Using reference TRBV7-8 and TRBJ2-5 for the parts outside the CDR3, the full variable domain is GAGVSQSPRYKVAKRGQDVALRCDPISGHVSLFWYQQALGQGPEFLTYFQNEAQLDKSGLPSDRFFAERPEGSVSTLKIQRTQQEDSAVYLCASSPGQGISRETQYFGPGTRLLVL.

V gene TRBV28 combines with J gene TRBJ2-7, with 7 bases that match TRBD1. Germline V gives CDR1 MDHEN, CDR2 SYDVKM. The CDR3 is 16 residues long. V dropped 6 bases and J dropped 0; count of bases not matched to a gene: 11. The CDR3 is CASSRGMTGSSYEQYV. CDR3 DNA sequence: TGTGCCAGCAGCCGGGGCATGACAGGGAGCTCCTACGAGCAGTACGTC.

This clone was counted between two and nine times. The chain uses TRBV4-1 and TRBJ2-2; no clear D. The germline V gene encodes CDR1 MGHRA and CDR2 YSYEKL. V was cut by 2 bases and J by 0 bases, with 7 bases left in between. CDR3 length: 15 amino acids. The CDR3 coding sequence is TGCGCCAGCAGCCAAATGGGGACGAACACCGGGGAGCTGTTTTTT. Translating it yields CASSQMGTNTGELFF.

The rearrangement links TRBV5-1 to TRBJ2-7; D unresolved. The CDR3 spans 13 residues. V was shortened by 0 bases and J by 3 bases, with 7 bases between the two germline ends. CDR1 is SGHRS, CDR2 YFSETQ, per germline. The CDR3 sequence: CASSLGRRYEQYF. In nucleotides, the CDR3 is TGCGCCAGCAGCTTGGGCAGACGCTACGAGCAGTACTTC.